The present entry profiles one TCR beta chain with its context. The CDR3 covers 15 residues. Germline CDR1 and CDR2: SGHRS and YFSETQ. The cDNA for TCR beta came from 5'RACE template switching with UMIs. TCRdb reprocessed the 5' RACE reads, keeping one entry per CDR3 protein, no DNA. The ten top clones account for around 18%, within a sample of 160,000 or so distinct CDR3 sequences. The entry originates in a study of T cells expressing NK-cell markers. On the study more broadly: In sorted CD3+CD56+NKG2C+, CD3+CD56+NKG2C- and CD3+CD56-NKG2C+ T cells, TCR beta repertoires were obtained.

The TCR originated in a woman aged 18 to 69 in good health. The chain uses TRBV5-1 and TRBJ2-7; TCRdb's assignment of TRBD1 cannot be checked, as there is no DNA. Input material: blood T cells: a sorted CD56 or NKG2C T cell subset, CD4+ or CD8+ T cells, or bulk PBMC T cells (not recorded which). CDR3 in amino acids: CASSPGAVGGAEQYF.